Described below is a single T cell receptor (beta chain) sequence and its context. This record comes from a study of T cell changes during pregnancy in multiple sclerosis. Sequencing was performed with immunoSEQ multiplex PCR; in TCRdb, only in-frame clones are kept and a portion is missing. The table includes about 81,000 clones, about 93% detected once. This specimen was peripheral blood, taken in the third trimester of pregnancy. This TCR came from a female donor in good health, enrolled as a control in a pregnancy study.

The CDR3 bases are TGTGCCATCACCGGGACAGGGCAGGAATATGAGCAGTTCTTC. Translated: CAITGTGQEYEQFF. V is TRBV10-3 and J is TRBJ2-1; TRBD1 matches 9 bases. Germline V gene data show CDR1 as ENHRY and CDR2 as SYGVKD. This CDR3 comprises 14 residues. Unmatched junction bases numbered 9, after V lost 7 bases and J lost 8 bases.